What follows describes a single TCR beta chain. The antigen remains undetermined. The data originate from a study of neoadjuvant anti-PD-1 for oral cavity cancer. About the study: Patients without progression got a fourth dose around day 43.

These oral cavity squamous cell carcinomas were HPV-negative and locally advanced. PBMCs were not maintained or expanded in culture before analysis. Assay used: immunoSEQ multiplex PCR; TCRdb lists only in-frame clones, some missing. The data contain some 15,000 clones, about 72% of them seen just once; the ten biggest clones take up about 2.5%. The CDR3 length is 15 residues. From germline, CDR1 is SGHRS and CDR2 YFSETQ. With 6 bases removed from V and 7 bases from J, the gap between germline ends came to 19 bases. The study's findings and limits: Pretreatment Treg/Th17 ratio correlated inversely with post-treatment tumor clonality.

The chain links TRBV5-1 to TRBJ1-4, with D tentatively TRBD1 (5 bases). The sample consisted of PBMCs, taken before nivolumab (anti-PD-1) treatment. This clonotype was obtained from a person between 40 and 79 years old with oral cavity squamous cell carcinoma. The CDR3 region is CASTESGGYGEKLFF. The CDR3 coding sequence is TGCGCCAGCACAGAGTCTGGGGGATATGGTGAAAAACTGTTTTTT. Full variable domain (rest looked up from reference TRBV5-1 and TRBJ1-4): KAGVTQTPRYLIKTRGQQVTLSCSPISGHRSVSWYQQTPGQGLQFLFEYFSETQRNKGNFPGRFSGRQFSNSRSEMNVSTLELGDSALYLCASTESGGYGEKLFFGSGTQLSVL.